Reported below is one T cell receptor beta chain. Its antigen is unidentified. PCR involved 60 Vbeta and 13 Jbeta primers. Some clones are missing from TCRdb's copy, which holds only in-frame ones; the method was immunoSEQ multiplex PCR. The table lists 170,000 or so clones, roughly 80% of them singletons. The data are from a study of cytomegalovirus exposure and HLA in healthy donors. For the study at large: Earlier sequencing of approximately 200 million T cells yielded fewer than 140 million unique TCR beta sequences.

The V end lost 1 base, the J end lost 0 bases, and 12 bases lay between the germline ends. Germline lookup yields CDR1 SGHAT and CDR2 FQNNGV. The CDR3 contains 17 residues. Study results and caveats: Cytomegalovirus-associated status was assigned to more than 150 TCR beta chains. After further analysis at a later stage, 16,951 TCR beta sequences were associated with HLA alleles at 0.05 false discovery rate. Reported results showed that the classifier diagnosed cytomegalovirus status with high specificity and sensitivity.

The chain has TRBV11-2 and TRBJ2-2; D is unclear. Sample: PBMCs. The source of this sequence is a man younger than 30 in good health and CMV-seronegative. This CDR3 reads CASSLAETISNTGELFF. In DNA form, the CDR3 reads TGTGCCAGCAGCTTAGCTGAAACTATCTCGAACACCGGGGAGCTGTTTTTT.